The clone carrying this T cell receptor beta chain is a singleton in its sample. No antigen is known for it. These data are taken from a study of a mutant IDH1 vaccine in newly diagnosed glioma. Data came from immunoSEQ multiplex PCR; TCRdb stores just in-frame clones and leaves some out. The table records around 52,000 clones, 76% of them present only once. Study observations and caveats: Immune responses induced by the vaccine were seen in 93.3% of patients, spanning multiple MHC alleles.

The CDR3 is made up of 14 amino acids. Germline V CDR1 and CDR2: PRHDT, FYEKMQ (reference sequence). Trimming cost V 6 bases and J 11 bases, with 19 bases left between them. The time point was: week 35, safety follow-up. One vaccine dose held 300 ug of mutant IDH1 20-mer peptide and came with topical imiquimod. Administration of eight vaccinations to patients took place in weeks 1, 3, 5, 7, 11, 15, 19, 23. The sequencing here drew on PBMCs, taken from a glioma patient whose treatment included an IDH1 peptide vaccine. This sequence originates from a man aged 40-49 years with glioma. This rearrangement joins TRBV13 to TRBJ1-4; TRBD1 might be the D (6 bases). CDR3 sequence: CASSDLGVTGKLFF. CDR3 in DNA: TGTGCCAGCAGTGATTTGGGGGTAACAGGGAAACTGTTTTTT.